What follows is one TCR beta chain and its context. The antigen it recognizes is unknown. Per-base quality was not reported, and no clone a single base away is much larger than it. In the paper's terms, the treatment or condition label means: in vitro stimulation with specific CMV peptide epitopes to enrich CMV-specific T cells. This sample stems from a study of T cell repertoires in cytomegalovirus infection (dated by TCRdb to the late 2010s). Context from the whole study: The peptide stimulations were aimed at well-studied HLA-B-restricted epitopes as well as recently identified HLA-C-restricted CMV epitopes, whose presentation resists viral immunomodulation. Donor HLA type was relevant to the analysis, as public TCR beta signatures indicated carriage of CMV infection together with the matching HLA type. The investigation overall reported the following: The ex vivo response was dominated by HLA-C-restricted CMV-specific TCR beta clonotypes, which also provided the single most frequent clonotype in two of eight donors. In both this cohort and an independent cohort of more than 350 donors, the cumulative frequency of public TCR beta family members distinguished carriers of CMV infection plus the relevant HLA type.

Measured from the cysteine to the phenylalanine, the CDR3 is 13 residues long. Of all the DNA, just the CDR3 is kept, 39 bases in frame from base 1. CDR1 and CDR2 were assigned from the germline V gene as MNHEY and SVGAGI. Relative to germline, V is 6 bases shorter and J is 10 bases shorter, with 18 bases between their ends. The reads were generated on an Illumina HiSeq 1500. The raw public reads went through TCRdb reprocessing: fastp at Q25, MiXCR clone calling, in-frame beta chains kept. Each CDR3 protein appears once, grouped with its most common genes and DNA. This sample lists around 750,000 distinct CDR3 sequences; around a third were detected once. The top ten clones comprise roughly 12% of the sample.

Material: cultured CD8+ T cells from PBMCs, obtained from culture after CMV antigen stimulation. This receptor was taken from a human donor in good health (CMV status not recorded). Some clones in this sample may be carry-over from other donors' samples. The rearrangement joined TRBV6-5 to TRBJ1-1; D gene: possibly TRBD1, on 6 matching bases. The encoded CDR3 is CASSYQGLKRAFF. The DNA sequence is TGTGCCAGCAGCTACCAGGGGTTGAAACGAGCTTTCTTT.